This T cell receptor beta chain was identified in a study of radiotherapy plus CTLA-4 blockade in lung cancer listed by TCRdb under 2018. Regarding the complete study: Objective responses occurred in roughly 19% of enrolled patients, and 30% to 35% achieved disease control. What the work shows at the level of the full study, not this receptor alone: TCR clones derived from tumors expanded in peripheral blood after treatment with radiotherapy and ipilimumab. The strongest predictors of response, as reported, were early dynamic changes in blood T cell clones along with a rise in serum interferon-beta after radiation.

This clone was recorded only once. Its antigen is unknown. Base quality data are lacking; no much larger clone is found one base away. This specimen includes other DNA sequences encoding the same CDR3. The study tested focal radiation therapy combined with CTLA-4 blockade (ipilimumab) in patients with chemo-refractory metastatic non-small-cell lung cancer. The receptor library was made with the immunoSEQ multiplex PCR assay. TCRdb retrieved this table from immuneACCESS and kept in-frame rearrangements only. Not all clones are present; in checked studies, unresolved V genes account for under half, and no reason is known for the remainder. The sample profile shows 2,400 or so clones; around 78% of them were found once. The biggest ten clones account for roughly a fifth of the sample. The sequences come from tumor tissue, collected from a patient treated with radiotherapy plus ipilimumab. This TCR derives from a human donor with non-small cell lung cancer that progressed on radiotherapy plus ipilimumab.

Read as DNA, the sequence is TGTGCCAGTAGGGCAGGGGGACGTGGCAATCAGCCCCAGCATTTT. Protein translation: CASRAGGRGNQPQHF. The chain couples TRBV6-5 to TRBJ1-5, with TRBD1 matching 7 junction bases. Spanning cysteine to phenylalanine, the CDR3 consists of 15 amino acids. Solely the CDR3 DNA is kept, with 45 bases framed from the first base. From the germline V gene, CDR1 is MNHEY and CDR2 is SVGAGI. The germline V and J ends show losses of 9 bases and 2 bases respectively, and no gene match explains 10 bases of the junction.